This T cell receptor (beta chain) derives from a study of blood T cell repertoires in COVID-19. Across the whole study: From the United States, Italy and Spain came samples of acute and convalescent COVID-19.

Original methodology: The authors estimated nucleated cell counts from reference gene primer amplification. The repertoire was sequenced with immunoSEQ multiplex PCR; TCRdb's copy has only in-frame clones and lacks some. The V and J calls and the clone size are those of that table, but D and trimming were determined from the DNA. The sample includes some 96,000 clones, about 90% of them seen just once. Germline V gene lookup returns CDR1 SNHLY and CDR2 FYNNEI. Trimming cost V 6 bases and J 0 bases, with 8 bases left between them. The CDR3 spans 14 residues. This clone showed up just once. Sequencing used peripheral blood. This chain uses TRBV2 with TRBJ1-4, with TRBD1 as a possible D gene (6 bases). This receptor was identified in a man aged 30 to 39 in a cohort sampled during active COVID-19. CDR3 in DNA: TGTGCCAGCAGGGACAGCCCAACTAATGAAAAACTGTTTTTT. Its protein product is CASRDSPTNEKLFF.